This entry lists 4 T cell receptor beta chains sequenced from one sample in a study of blood T cell repertoires in COVID-19. The assay was immunoSEQ multiplex PCR, and TCRdb's table has in-frame clones only and misses some. In the table there are about 140,000 clones, 85% to 90% of which are singletons. Material: peripheral blood. Source of these receptors: a woman between 40 and 55 years old with acute or convalescent COVID-19.

The chain joins TRBV30 to TRBJ1-5; D gene ambiguous. The CDR3 is 15 amino acids. Germline loops: CDR1 GTSNPN, CDR2 SVGIG (reference sequence). The V end lost 2 bases, the J end lost 0 bases, and 11 bases lay between the germline ends. The CDR3 sequence is CAWSSRGYSNQPQHF. CDR3 coding DNA: TGTGCCTGGAGTAGCCGGGGATATAGCAATCAGCCCCAGCATTTT.

The genes are TRBV7-3 and TRBJ2-3; a weak D match, TRBD2 (5 bases). Trimming removed 5 bases at V and 5 bases at J, with 14 bases between. The CDR3 runs 14 residues. Germline CDR1 reads SGHTA; CDR2 reads FQGTGA. CDR3 DNA: TGTGCCAGCAGCCCAACGACCGGAGGAGATACGCAGTATTTT. Translated: CASSPTTGGDTQYF.

The J gene is TRBJ1-4, the V gene TRBV2, with 7 bases matching TRBD1. This CDR3 contains 13 residues. Germline trimming cut 6 bases from V and 7 bases from J; bases unmatched to any gene: 5. Germline loops: CDR1 SNHLY, CDR2 FYNNEI. The CDR3 is CASRLGTVEKLFF. The CDR3 DNA reads TGTGCCAGCAGACTAGGGACAGTTGAAAAACTGTTTTTT.

This sequence joins TRBV28 and TRBJ2-7, with TRBD1 matching 11 bases. The CDR3 length is 14 residues. V lost 6 bases, J lost 7 bases, and 8 bases stayed unmatched. Germline V gene lookup returns CDR1 MDHEN and CDR2 SYDVKM. The CDR3 DNA follows: TGTGCCAGCAGCTTTTCGGACAGGGGGCAAGAGCAGTACTTC. Translating gives CASSFSDRGQEQYF.